This TCR beta chain was documented in a study of T-cell memory formation after mild COVID-19 listed by TCRdb under 2021. Looking at the study overall: TCR sequence clusters from the two donors were found to be largely donor specific. In a couple of donors, T-cell clones that expanded and contracted after mild COVID-19 were followed by sequencing TCRalpha and TCRbeta repertoires longitudinally. Two young, previously healthy adult volunteers made up the cohort, one male and one female. The paper as a whole reports these results and caveats: From day 15 to 85, contracting clones showed balanced CD4/CD8 phenotypes, whereas a second wave of clones that expanded from day 15 to 37 leaned towards CD4+. Contracting CD4+ clones turned up mainly in the CM and EM memory subsets, whereas EMRA was where CD8+ clones were enriched. SARS-CoV-2 specificity was not confirmed for the second-wave clones peaking on day 37. Some responding clones were detected in pre-infection memory, suggesting pre-existing cross-reactive memory T cells joined the SARS-CoV-2 response. The study covered only two mild cases, and larger cohorts including severe cases with pre-infection samples were considered necessary.

As regards this clonotype: What antigen it recognizes has not been identified. Per-base qualities were not stored, and no clone one base away is much larger.

Ficoll-Paque density gradient centrifugation was the method used to isolate PBMCs. The reads were generated on an Illumina NovaSeq 6000. Using 5'RACE with constant-segment primers, TCRalpha and TCRbeta cDNA libraries were constructed, with sample barcodes and unique molecular identifiers added in the process. RNA was extracted from every sample with Trizol reagent. Amplification of the libraries took two PCR steps, and the second step added a second sample barcode plus Illumina TruSeq adapters. The libraries were sequenced on an Illumina NovaSeq using 2 x 150 bp paired-end reads. On the study's bioinformatics: The reads were demultiplexed and collapsed into UMI-guided consensus sequences using migec v1.2.7. Using mixcr v2.1.11, UMI consensuses were aligned to TRA and TRB V and J templates and then assembled into clonotypes. A clonotype was counted as expanded or contracted only when both edgeR and NoisET called the clonotype significant, with the noise models trained on biological replicates. For edgeR calls, a false discovery rate-adjusted p below 0.01 and a log2 fold-change threshold of 1 were applied. As an exploratory analysis of dynamics, max-normalized trajectories of the 1000 most abundant clonotypes were examined with PCA combined with hierarchical clustering. Separately sequenced CD4+ and CD8+ repertoires were used to assign a CD4 or CD8 phenotype to each responding clone. The public sequencing data were trimmed at Q25 with fastp and processed into clonotypes with MiXCR by TCRdb, which kept only in-frame beta chains. Rows with a matching CDR3 protein are joined into one entry that keeps the most common DNA and genes. What appears here as the V and J calls and clone size reflects TCRdb's work, not the paper's. The sample table shows around 300,000 distinct CDR3 sequences, and roughly 18% are seen once. The ten biggest clones cover about 21% of the sample.

V was cut back by 5 bases and J by 6 bases, leaving a gap of 9 bases between them. CDR1 SGHAT and CDR2 FQNNGV were looked up in the germline V gene. Reading from cysteine to phenylalanine, the CDR3 counts 12 amino acids. The only DNA kept is the CDR3, 36 bases in frame from the first base. Sample: PBMCs or a T cell subset sorted from them (not recorded which). This clonotype was obtained from a man aged 18 to 29 who had mild COVID-19 (a few samples of this study predate the infection). The sample titles of this study are shuffled in the database, so cell type and time point are left out; the donor was told from shared clones. Recombination connected TRBV11-2 to TRBJ2-3; confidence is insufficient to name the D gene. The CDR3 amino acid sequence is: CASSRVLDTQYF. The nucleotide sequence reads TGTGCCAGCAGCCGGGTCCTGGATACGCAGTATTTT.